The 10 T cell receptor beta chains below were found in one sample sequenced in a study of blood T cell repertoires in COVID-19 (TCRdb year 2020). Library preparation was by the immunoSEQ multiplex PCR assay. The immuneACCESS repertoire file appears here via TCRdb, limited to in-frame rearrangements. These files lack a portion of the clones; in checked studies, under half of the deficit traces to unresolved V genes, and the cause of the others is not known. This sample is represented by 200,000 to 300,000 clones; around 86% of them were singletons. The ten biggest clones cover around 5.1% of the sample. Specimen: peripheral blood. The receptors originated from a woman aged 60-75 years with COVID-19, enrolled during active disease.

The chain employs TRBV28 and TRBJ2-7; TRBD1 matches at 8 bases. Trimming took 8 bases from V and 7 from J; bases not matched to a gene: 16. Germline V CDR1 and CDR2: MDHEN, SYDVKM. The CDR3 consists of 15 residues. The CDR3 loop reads CASVVAGGGLGEQYF. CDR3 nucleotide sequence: TGTGCCAGCGTCGTAGCAGGGGGCGGCCTAGGGGAGCAGTACTTC.

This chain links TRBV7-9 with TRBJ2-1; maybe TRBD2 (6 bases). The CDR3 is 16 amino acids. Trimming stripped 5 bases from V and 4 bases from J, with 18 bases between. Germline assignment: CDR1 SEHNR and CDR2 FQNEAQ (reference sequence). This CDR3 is CASSPIRGARYNEQFF. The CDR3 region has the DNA TGTGCCAGCAGCCCTATCCGCGGGGCCAGGTACAATGAGCAGTTCTTC.

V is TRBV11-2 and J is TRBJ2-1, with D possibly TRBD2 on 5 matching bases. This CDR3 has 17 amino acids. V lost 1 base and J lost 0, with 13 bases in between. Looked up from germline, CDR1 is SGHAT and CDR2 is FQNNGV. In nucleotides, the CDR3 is TGTGCCAGCAGCTTAGTGGCGGGCCTAAGCTCCTACAATGAGCAGTTCTTC. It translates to CASSLVAGLSSYNEQFF.

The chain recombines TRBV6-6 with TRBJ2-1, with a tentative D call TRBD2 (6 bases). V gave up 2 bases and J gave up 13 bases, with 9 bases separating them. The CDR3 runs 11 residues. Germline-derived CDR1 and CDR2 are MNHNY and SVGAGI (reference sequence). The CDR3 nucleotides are TGTGCCAGCAGTTACCACGGGAGTCAGTTCTTC. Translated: CASSYHGSQFF.

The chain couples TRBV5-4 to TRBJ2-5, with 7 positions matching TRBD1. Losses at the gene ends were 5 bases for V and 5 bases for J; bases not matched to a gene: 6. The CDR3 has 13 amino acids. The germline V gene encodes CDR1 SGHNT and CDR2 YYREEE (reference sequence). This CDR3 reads CASRYRGGETQYF. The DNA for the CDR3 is TGTGCCAGCAGGTACAGGGGTGGGGAGACCCAGTACTTC. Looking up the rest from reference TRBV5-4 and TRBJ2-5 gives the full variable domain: ETGVTQSPTHLIKTRGQQVTLRCSSQSGHNTVSWYQQALGQGPQFIFQYYREEENGRGNFPPRFSGLQFPNYSSELNVNALELDDSALYLCASRYRGGETQYFGPGTRLLVL.

The CDR3 spells CASTPVGQLGGYTF. The CDR3 nucleotides are TGTGCCAGTACTCCGGTTGGACAGCTGGGGGGCTACACCTTC. The J gene is TRBJ1-2, the V gene TRBV19; D possibly corresponds to TRBD1 (6 bases). Trimming pared 7 bases from V and 8 bases from J, leaving 20 bases between. Germline V CDR1 and CDR2: LNHDA, SQIVND (reference sequence). The CDR3 spans 14 residues.

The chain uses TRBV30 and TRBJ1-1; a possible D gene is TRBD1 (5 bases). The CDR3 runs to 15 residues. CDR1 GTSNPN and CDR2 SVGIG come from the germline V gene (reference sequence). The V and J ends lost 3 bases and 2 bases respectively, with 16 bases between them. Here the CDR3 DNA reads TGTGCCTGGAGACTGGAATTGACAGTAAACACTGAAGCTTTCTTT. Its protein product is CAWRLELTVNTEAFF. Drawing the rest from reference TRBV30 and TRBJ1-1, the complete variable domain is SQTIHQWPATLVQPVGSPLSLECTVEGTSNPNLYWYRQAAGRGLQLLFYSVGIGQISSEVPQNLSASRPQDRQFILSSKKLLLSDSGFYLCAWRLELTVNTEAFFGQGTRLTVV.

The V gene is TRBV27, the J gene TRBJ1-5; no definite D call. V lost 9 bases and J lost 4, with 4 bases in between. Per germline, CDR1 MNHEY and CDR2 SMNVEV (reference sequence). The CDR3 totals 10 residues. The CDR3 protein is CARQNQPQHF. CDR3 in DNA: TGTGCCAGACAAAATCAGCCCCAGCATTTT.

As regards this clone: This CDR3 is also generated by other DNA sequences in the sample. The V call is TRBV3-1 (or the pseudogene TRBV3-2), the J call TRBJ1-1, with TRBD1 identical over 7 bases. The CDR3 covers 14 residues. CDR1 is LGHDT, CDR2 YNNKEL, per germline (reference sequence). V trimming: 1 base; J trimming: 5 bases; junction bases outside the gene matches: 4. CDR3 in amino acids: CASSQGQGQTEAFF. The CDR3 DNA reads TGTGCCAGCAGCCAAGGACAGGGACAGACTGAAGCTTTCTTT.

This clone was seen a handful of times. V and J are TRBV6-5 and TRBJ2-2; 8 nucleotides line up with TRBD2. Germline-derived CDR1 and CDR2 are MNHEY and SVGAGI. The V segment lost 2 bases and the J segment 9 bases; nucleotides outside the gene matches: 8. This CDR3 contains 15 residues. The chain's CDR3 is CASSYQGLGGRELFF. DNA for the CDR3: TGTGCCAGCAGTTACCAGGGACTAGGAGGGCGGGAGCTGTTTTTT.